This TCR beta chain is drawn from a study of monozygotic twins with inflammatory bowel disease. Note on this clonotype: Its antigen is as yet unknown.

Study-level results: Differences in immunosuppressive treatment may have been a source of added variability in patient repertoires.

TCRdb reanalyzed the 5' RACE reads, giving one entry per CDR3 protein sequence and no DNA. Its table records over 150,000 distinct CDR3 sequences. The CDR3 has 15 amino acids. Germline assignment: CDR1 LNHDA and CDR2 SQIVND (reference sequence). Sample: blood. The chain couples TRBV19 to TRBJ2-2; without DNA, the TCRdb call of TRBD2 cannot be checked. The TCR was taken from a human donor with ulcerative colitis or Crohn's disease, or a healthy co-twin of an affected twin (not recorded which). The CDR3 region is CASSFPGLGTGELFF.